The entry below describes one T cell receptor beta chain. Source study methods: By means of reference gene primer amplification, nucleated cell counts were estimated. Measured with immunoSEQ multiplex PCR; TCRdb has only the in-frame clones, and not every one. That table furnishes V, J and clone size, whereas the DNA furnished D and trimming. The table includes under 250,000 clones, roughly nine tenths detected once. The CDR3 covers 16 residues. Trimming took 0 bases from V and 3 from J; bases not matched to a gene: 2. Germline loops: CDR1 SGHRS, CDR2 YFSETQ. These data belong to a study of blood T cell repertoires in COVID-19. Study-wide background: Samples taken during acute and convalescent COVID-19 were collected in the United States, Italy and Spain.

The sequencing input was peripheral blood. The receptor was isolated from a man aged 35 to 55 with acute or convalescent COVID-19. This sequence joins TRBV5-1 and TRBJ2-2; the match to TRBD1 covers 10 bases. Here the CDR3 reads CASSLGQGADTGELFF. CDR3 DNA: TGCGCCAGCAGCTTGGGACAGGGGGCGGACACCGGGGAGCTGTTTTTT.